Listed here are 26 T cell receptor beta chains from one sample, sequenced in a study of shared clonotypes between healthy human individuals. The data were produced by immunoSEQ multiplex PCR, yet TCRdb's version contains in-frame clones alone and is incomplete. The table includes 98,000 or so clones, around 68% detected once. Material for sequencing was memory CD8+ T cells sorted from blood. Subset described: CD45RO+ cells pooled with CCR7-negative TemRA cells. The receptors here all came from a woman aged 25-40 years in good health.

V and J are TRBV25-1 and TRBJ2-5, with D uncertain. CDR3 length: 13 residues. The ends were cut back, 1 base at V and 5 bases at J, with 8 bases in the middle. Germline loops: CDR1 MGHDK, CDR2 SYGVNS. Here the CDR3 reads CASSEFEAETQYF. The CDR3 region has the DNA TGTGCCAGCAGTGAATTTGAAGCGGAGACCCAGTACTTC.

The chain couples TRBV28 to TRBJ1-3; unclear D gene. The CDR3 loop spans 13 amino acids. Germline lookup yields CDR1 MDHEN and CDR2 SYDVKM. Trimming shortened V by 3 bases and J by 2 bases, and 5 bases separated the two germline ends. The CDR3 bases are TGTGCCAGCAGTTTGAACACTGGAAACACCATATATTTT. Translated: CASSLNTGNTIYF.

This chain links TRBV4-1 with TRBJ2-7; D perhaps matches TRBD1 (6 bases). CDR1 MGHRA and CDR2 YSYEKL come from the germline V gene. V shed 4 bases and J shed 1 base, with 20 bases lying between them. There are 17 residues in the CDR3. CDR3 protein: CASSRLGPGTSSYEQYF. CDR3 DNA: TGCGCCAGCAGCCGTCTGGGCCCCGGGACATCTTCCTACGAGCAGTACTTC.

The genes are TRBV18 and TRBJ2-7; TRBD2 is a possible D gene (6 bases). From germline, CDR1 is KGHSH and CDR2 LQKENI. The CDR3 extends over 14 amino acids. Trimming shortened V by 6 bases and J by 2 bases, and 14 bases separated the two germline ends. In DNA form, the CDR3 reads TGTGCCAGCTCGCCCGGGACTTCCACCTACGAGCAGTACTTC. This codes for CASSPGTSTYEQYF.

The DNA of the CDR3 is TGTGCCAGCAGCTTAGAAGGAGGGGGTTCCTATGGCTACACCTTC. Residues: CASSLEGGGSYGYTF. V gene TRBV7-9 combines with J gene TRBJ1-2, with D possibly being TRBD1 (6 bases). Germline values: CDR1 SEHNR, CDR2 FQNEAQ (reference sequence). The CDR3 spans 15 residues. V lost 1 base and J lost 4, with 13 bases in between.

This chain connects TRBV28 to TRBJ1-2, with unresolved D. Germline CDR1 reads MDHEN; CDR2 reads SYDVKM. CDR3 length: 15 residues. V lost 6 bases and J lost 4, with 18 bases in between. The CDR3 DNA is TGTGCCAGCAGGCCTAATCCGGGGAACTTCTATGGCTACACCTTC. Translating gives CASRPNPGNFYGYTF.

The J gene is TRBJ2-3, the V gene TRBV5-5, with no clear D. With 3 bases removed from V and 3 bases from J, the gap between germline ends came to 11 bases. The germline CDR1 and CDR2 sequences are SGHKS and YYEKEE (reference sequence). The CDR3 spans 14 residues. In nucleotides, the CDR3 is TGTGCCAGCAGCTCGCGAGTGTTAACAGATACGCAGTATTTT. Translated, it gives CASSSRVLTDTQYF.

The rearrangement uses TRBV30 and TRBJ1-4; D is unresolved. Germline V gene sequence: CDR1 GTSNPN, CDR2 SVGIG (reference sequence). This CDR3 has 13 amino acids. The ends were cut back, 2 bases at V and 1 base at J, with 5 bases in the middle. CDR3 nucleotides: TGTGCCTGGAGTCGGGGAACTAATGAAAAACTGTTTTTT. Protein sequence: CAWSRGTNEKLFF.

The rearrangement uses TRBV10-3 and TRBJ1-2, with 7 positions matching TRBD1. With V trimmed by 6 bases and J by 7 bases, 14 bases remained unmatched. CDR1 and CDR2 from the germline V gene are ENHRY and SYGVKD. The CDR3 runs 15 residues. DNA for the CDR3: TGTGCCATCAGGGAAACGGCTACAGGGGCAAGTGGCTACACCTTC. Protein: CAIRETATGASGYTF.

With regard to this clone: The junction departs from germline at one end; a sequencing error may be responsible. This sequence joins TRBV6-1 and TRBJ2-1; TRBD2 might be the D (6 bases). The CDR3 spans 10 residues. Germline loops: CDR1 MNHNS, CDR2 SASEGT. Here the CDR3 DNA reads TGTGCCAGCAGTCCGGGACTGCCACTCTTC. Translating it yields CASSPGLPLF.

This rearrangement joins TRBV5-1 to TRBJ2-6; D uncertain. The ends were cut back, 7 bases at V and 5 bases at J, with 13 bases in the middle. The CDR3 covers 14 residues. Germline V gene data show CDR1 as SGHRS and CDR2 as YFSETQ. CDR3 sequence: CASGSQSRANVLTF. CDR3 nucleotides: TGCGCCAGCGGTTCACAAAGTCGGGCCAACGTCCTGACTTTC.

This rearrangement joins TRBV29-1 to TRBJ2-7, with 7 bases matching TRBD2. CDR3 length equals 13 residues. The germline CDR1 and CDR2 sequences are SQVTM and ANQGSEA. V lost 4 bases to trimming and J lost 3 bases; unmatched junction nucleotides: 6. As DNA, the CDR3 is TGCAGCGTTGGGGGAGGGGATTTCTACGAGCAGTACTTC. Its protein product is CSVGGGDFYEQYF.

The V call is TRBV5-4, the J call TRBJ2-1, with unresolved D. V was clipped by 0 bases and J by 6 bases, with 13 bases between them. Germline V CDR1 and CDR2: SGHNT, YYREEE (reference sequence). The CDR3 runs 15 residues. The CDR3 region has the DNA TGTGCCAGCAGCTTGGTTCAGGACGGTTTCAATGAGCAGTTCTTC. It is translated as CASSLVQDGFNEQFF.

This clone has at least ten counts. The genes are TRBV19 and TRBJ2-1, with a possible D match to TRBD2 (5 bases). With 3 bases removed from V and 3 bases from J, the gap between germline ends came to 12 bases. The CDR3 extends over 15 amino acids. CDR1 LNHDA and CDR2 SQIVND come from the germline V gene (reference sequence). CDR3 loop: CASSMRSGYYNEQFF. For the CDR3, the DNA is TGTGCCAGTAGTATGCGGAGCGGATACTACAATGAGCAGTTCTTC.

The V call is TRBV28, the J call TRBJ1-1; D gene uncertain. The CDR3 covers 14 residues. Deletions cut 5 bases from V and 0 bases from J, with 10 bases between. The germline gives CDR1 MDHEN, CDR2 SYDVKM. The CDR3 region has the DNA TGTGCCAGCAGTATAGGATTACTGAACACTGAAGCTTTCTTT. This gives the protein CASSIGLLNTEAFF.

As to this clone: In the same sample, other DNA sequences code for this CDR3. The rearrangement joins TRBV6-4 to TRBJ2-3, with D uncertain. V lost 3 bases and J 0 bases, leaving 4 bases between the germline ends. The CDR3 is 13 amino acids. The V gene's germline CDR1 is MRHNA and CDR2 SNTAGT. The DNA for the CDR3 is TGTGCCAGCAGTGAATCTAGCACAGATACGCAGTATTTT. Protein: CASSESSTDTQYF.

V usage is TRBV25-1 and J usage is TRBJ2-5; a weak D match, TRBD1 (5 bases). From germline, CDR1 is MGHDK and CDR2 SYGVNS. This CDR3 comprises 18 residues. Trimming left V 7 bases short and J 2 bases short, with 26 bases between. The CDR3: CASTFPPLRQGLQETQYF. The CDR3 DNA reads as TGTGCCAGCACCTTCCCCCCACTCCGGCAGGGCCTACAAGAGACCCAGTACTTC.

This clone was seen a few times. J is TRBJ2-1 and V is TRBV4-2; 8 bases are a match to TRBD2. The CDR3 loop spans 15 amino acids. V lost 4 bases, J lost 7 bases, and 9 bases stayed unmatched. The germline V gene has CDR1 LGHNA and CDR2 YNFKEQ. CDR3: CASSPIAGRVNEQFF. The CDR3, as DNA: TGTGCCAGCAGCCCCATAGCGGGAAGGGTTAATGAGCAGTTCTTC.

This clone appeared many times. This sequence joins TRBV11-2 and TRBJ1-4; a weak D match, TRBD1 (5 bases). Germline lookup yields CDR1 SGHAT and CDR2 FQNNGV. Trimming removed 0 bases from V and 7 bases from J, with 15 bases in between. The CDR3 covers 16 residues. In DNA form, the CDR3 reads TGTGCCAGCAGCTTAGAATCAACAGGTTCGGTTGAAAAACTGTTTTTT. This translates into CASSLESTGSVEKLFF.

The genes are TRBV25-1 and TRBJ2-2; 15 nucleotides line up with TRBD2. CDR3 length equals 16 residues. Trimming cost V 8 bases and J 7 bases; bases outside gene matches: 8. Germline V gives CDR1 MGHDK, CDR2 SYGVNS. The CDR3 protein is CASAGLAGGHGGELFF. The DNA of the CDR3 is TGTGCCAGCGCAGGACTAGCGGGAGGGCACGGCGGGGAGCTGTTTTTT.

V is TRBV27 and J is TRBJ2-7; D unclear. The CDR3 is 15 amino acids. The germline V and J ends were trimmed by 6 bases and 2 bases, with 17 bases remaining between them. Germline-derived CDR1 and CDR2 are MNHEY and SMNVEV (reference sequence). CDR3 in DNA: TGTGCCAGCAGCCCGGTCGGGCCTTCTCCCTACGAGCAGTACTTC. Its protein is CASSPVGPSPYEQYF.

There are a few counts of this clone. The same CDR3 also results from other DNA sequences found in this sample. The chain joins TRBV10-2 to TRBJ1-1; tentatively, D is TRBD1 (6 bases). CDR3 length: 13 residues. V was cut by 4 bases and J by 1 base, with 7 bases left in between. Germline V CDR1 and CDR2: WSHSY, SAAADI. This CDR3 reads CASSVTGNTEAFF. CDR3 sequence (DNA): TGCGCCAGCAGTGTGACAGGGAACACTGAAGCTTTCTTT.

V gene TRBV18 combines with J gene TRBJ2-3; 12 bases are a match to TRBD2. Germline CDR1 reads KGHSH; CDR2 reads LQKENI. With V trimmed by 1 base and J by 3 bases, 8 bases remained unmatched. The CDR3 runs to 18 residues. CDR3 region: CASSPRPSGRARTDTQYF. CDR3 sequence (DNA): TGTGCCAGCTCACCACGGCCTAGCGGGAGGGCACGGACAGATACGCAGTATTTT.

The chain links TRBV13 to TRBJ2-7, with D uncertain. The length of the CDR3 is 14 residues. Germline V CDR1 and CDR2: PRHDT, FYEKMQ (reference sequence). The germline V and J ends were trimmed by 2 bases and 3 bases, with 11 bases remaining between them. This chain's CDR3 is CASSLRMVGYEQYF. Here the CDR3 DNA reads TGTGCCAGCAGCTTACGTATGGTCGGCTACGAGCAGTACTTC.

This chain links TRBV7-8 with TRBJ2-7, with 7 bases aligning to TRBD2. This CDR3 is 16 amino acids long. V lost 4 bases to trimming and J lost 4 bases; unmatched junction nucleotides: 13. CDR1 SGHVS and CDR2 FQNEAQ come from the germline V gene. The CDR3 loop is CASSWEGGSGGYEQYF. The CDR3 nucleotides are TGTGCCAGCAGCTGGGAGGGCGGTTCTGGGGGTTACGAGCAGTACTTC.

This sequence joins TRBV7-9 and TRBJ2-7; D might be TRBD2 (5 bases). With 6 bases removed from V and 2 bases from J, the gap between germline ends came to 8 bases. Germline CDR1 is SEHNR and CDR2 is FQNEAQ (reference sequence). The CDR3 consists of 12 residues. CDR3 in amino acids: CASRSGTYEQYF. In DNA form, the CDR3 reads TGTGCCAGCAGGTCCGGGACCTACGAGCAGTACTTC. Together with reference TRBV7-9 and TRBJ2-7, the CDR3 gives the full variable domain: DTGVSQNPRHKITKRGQNVTFRCDPISEHNRLYWYRQTLGQGPEFLTYFQNEAQLEKSRLLSDRFSAERPKGSFSTLEIQRTEQGDSAMYLCASRSGTYEQYFGPGTRLTVT.